This T cell receptor (beta chain) was observed in a study of cytomegalovirus exposure and HLA in healthy donors. Study outcomes and limitations: 164 TCR beta chains were listed as cytomegalovirus-associated.

Notes on this clone: Its cognate antigen is unknown.

Profiled with immunoSEQ multiplex PCR; TCRdb holds only in-frame clones, not every one. The table records roughly 270,000 clones, roughly 90% of them present only once. The sample was PBMCs. The clonotype originates from a woman in her late teens or twenties in good health and CMV-seronegative.

The DNA of the CDR3 is TGTGCCTGGAGTGTACTTCATGACTACACCTTC. It is translated as CAWSVLHDYTF. This rearrangement joins TRBV30 to TRBJ1-2, with D hard to call. Germline V gives CDR1 GTSNPN, CDR2 SVGIG (reference sequence). This CDR3 is built from 11 residues. V was cut by 0 bases and J by 10 bases, with 9 bases left in between.